This record covers a single TCR beta chain. This sample is part of a study of blood T cells in healthy people across ages. The V and J ends lost 2 bases and 11 bases respectively, with 21 bases between them. This CDR3 is 15 amino acids long. Germline loops: CDR1 MNHEY, CDR2 SVGAGI. A sample-barcoded 5' primer and a J-beta primer mix were used in a second PCR of roughly 7 to 11 cycles. MiXCR was run by TCRdb on the 5' RACE reads, yielding one entry per CDR3 protein. The table shows hundreds of thousands of distinct CDR3 sequences, with about 52% occurring only once. This sequence joins TRBV6-5 and TRBJ2-5; D perhaps matches TRBD2 (6 bases). Sequencing was done on a sample of blood. This TCR came from a woman aged 60-75 years in good health. CDR3 DNA sequence: TGTGCCAGCAGTTACACCGCGGGGATGGACAATGAGCAGTACTTC. This sequence encodes CASSYTAGMDNEQYF.